Listed below are T cell receptor beta chains from one sample, sequenced in a study of CD8 T cells in ankylosing spondylitis. TCRdb re-called the 5' RACE reads with MiXCR, one entry per CDR3 protein. This table has nearly 250,000 distinct CDR3 sequences, 32% appearing once. Sequences were obtained from blood, either unsorted or a sorted T cell fraction (not recorded which). These receptors were obtained from a male donor with ankylosing spondylitis or in good health (not recorded which). The CDR3 runs from the conserved cysteine through the conserved F or W. A D gene is named only where the DNA matches it firmly. Clone size is shown for a subset of rows, as once, few, many or a class of expanded clone.

-	TRBV12-3/TRBV12-4	TRBJ1-2	few	TGTGCCAGCAGGAGACAGGATATCTATGGCTACACCTTC	CASRRQDIYGYTF
-	TRBV12-3/TRBV12-4	TRBJ2-5	few	TGTGCCAGCAGGGGCTCAACCGGGCCTACGGAGACCCAGTACTTC	CASRGSTGPTETQYF
TRBD1	TRBV11-2	TRBJ1-2	-	TGTGCCAGCAGCAAGGACAGGGGGTACGGCTACACCTTC	CASSKDRGYGYTF
-	TRBV29-1	TRBJ2-3	few	TGCAGCGTTGAAGATTCGGGGAGTTTGCAGTATTTT	CSVEDSGSLQYF
-	TRBV5-6	TRBJ2-5	few	TGTGCCAGCAGCTTGTACAGAAGCTTCCAAGAGACCCAGTACTTC	CASSLYRSFQETQYF
-	TRBV18	TRBJ2-7	few	TGTGCCAGCTCACCCTCCGAGGCCTACGAGCAGTACTTC	CASSPSEAYEQYF
-	TRBV29-1	TRBJ2-3	-	TGCAGCGTTGAGGGAGCCCGGGGGCTCACAGATACGCAGTATTTT	CSVEGARGLTDTQYF
-	TRBV12-3/TRBV12-4	TRBJ2-7	-	TGTGCCAGCAGTTTATCCCCCAGGTCGATATACGAGCAGTACTTC	CASSLSPRSIYEQYF
TRBD2	TRBV20-1	TRBJ2-3	few	TGCAGTGCTAGAACTAGCGGGGCGGATACGCAGTATTTT	CSARTSGADTQYF
-	TRBV20-1	TRBJ2-3	-	TGCAGTGCTAGACAGGGAAGGCGTGGAGATACGCAGTATTTT	CSARQGRRGDTQYF
-	TRBV10-3	TRBJ2-7	few	TGTGCCATCAGTTTTACAGGGATCGAGCAGTACTTC	CAISFTGIEQYF
TRBD1	TRBV5-1	TRBJ1-1	-	TGCGCCAGCAGCTTTGAAGGGGGCAGGCGTGTTCAAGAAGCTTTCTTT	CASSFEGGRRVQEAFF
TRBD2	TRBV12-3/TRBV12-4	TRBJ2-1	-	TGTGCCAGCAGTCGGGGGGGCCGGGAAAATGAGCAGTTCTTC	CASSRGGRENEQFF
-	TRBV9	TRBJ2-3	-	TGTGCCAGCACCCCTGAACTACATTCAGGACCAGATACGCAGTATTTT	CASTPELHSGPDTQYF
TRBD1	TRBV20-1	TRBJ2-2	few	TGCAGTGCTAGTCCCGGACAGGTCACCGGGGAGCTGTTTTTT	CSASPGQVTGELFF
TRBD1	TRBV15	TRBJ1-5	-	TGTGCCACCAGCAGGGACAGGGGGCGCGGTCAGCCCGAGCATTTT	CATSRDRGRGQPEHF
TRBD1	TRBV3-1	TRBJ2-7	few	TGTGCCAGCAGCCAAGTCTGGGACAGGGGATCCTACGAGCAGTACTTC	CASSQVWDRGSYEQYF
-	TRBV18	TRBJ2-5	few	TGTGCCAGCCTGGGACCTACCGAAGAGACCCAGTACTTC	CASLGPTEETQYF
TRBD1	TRBV28	TRBJ2-6	few	TGTGCCAGCAAGATGGACAGGGTAGGGACCAACGTCCTGACTTTC	CASKMDRVGTNVLTF
-	TRBV12-3/TRBV12-4	TRBJ2-3	few	TGTGCCAGCAGTTGGGGGGACGAAGATACGCAGTATTTT	CASSWGDEDTQYF
-	TRBV29-1	TRBJ2-1	-	TGCAGCTTTGCATTGGTCGGGCGGAGCTCCTACAATGAGCAGTTCTTC	CSFALVGRSSYNEQFF
TRBD1	TRBV20-1	TRBJ2-7	-	TGCAGTGCTAGCAGGGGACAGGGCCGATACGAGCAGTACTTC	CSASRGQGRYEQYF
-	TRBV7-9	TRBJ2-1	many	TGTGCCAGCAGCTTAGTTGTCAGCTACAATGAGCAGTTCTTC	CASSLVVSYNEQFF
-	TRBV7-2	TRBJ2-1	few	TGTGCCAGCAGCTTAGGACTAGTCGGTGAGCAGTTCTTC	CASSLGLVGEQFF
TRBD2	TRBV20-1	TRBJ2-5	few	TGCAGTGCTAGAGCCCTTTTGCGGGGGGGCCTCTCCCCAGAGACCCAGTACTTC	CSARALLRGGLSPETQYF
-	TRBV6-1	TRBJ1-1	few	TGTGCCAGCAGACTTAACAGGGATCCGAACACTGAAGCTTTCTTT	CASRLNRDPNTEAFF
-	TRBV10-3	TRBJ2-7	-	TGTGCCATCAGCCACCAGGGTATGATCTACGAGCAGTACTTC	CAISHQGMIYEQYF